The 16 T cell receptor beta chains reported below all come from one sample, sequenced in a study of low-dose radiotherapy and immunotherapy resistance in tumors. The authors ran roughly 20 PCR cycles to amplify TCRs with a constant-region primer and V-primer adapter. TCRdb re-called the reads through MiXCR, storing one row per CDR3 protein. The sample holds about 46,000 distinct CDR3 sequences, 12% seen once. The time point denotes: before trial treatment. This specimen consisted of PBMCs, obtained before treatment. All receptors derive from a female donor with ovarian cancer.

This clonotype has more than one count but fewer than ten. The V gene is TRBV11-1, the J gene TRBJ2-3, with D unresolved. Germline CDR1 is SGHAT and CDR2 is FQDESV (reference sequence). This CDR3 is 14 amino acids long. With 1 base removed from V and 2 bases from J, the gap between germline ends came to 7 bases. The CDR3 spells CASSLERITDTQYF. The CDR3 DNA follows: TGTGCCAGCAGCTTAGAAAGGATCACAGATACGCAGTATTTT.

This clonotype was detected many times. The chain recombines TRBV15 with TRBJ1-1, with unresolved D. This CDR3 is 14 amino acids long. Germline values: CDR1 LNHNV, CDR2 YYDKDF (reference sequence). V gave up 0 bases and J gave up 6 bases, with 11 bases separating them. CDR3 DNA sequence: TGTGCCACCAGCAGAGATCTAGGGCGGTCTGAAGCTTTCTTT. Residues: CATSRDLGRSEAFF.

This clonotype was picked up many times. The chain joins TRBV3-1 to TRBJ2-1; D unclear. The CDR3 contains 13 residues. Deletions cut 1 base from V and 7 bases from J, with 8 bases between. CDR1 is LGHDT and CDR2 is YNNKEL in the germline V gene (reference sequence). For the CDR3, the DNA is TGTGCCAGCAGCCAAGGGCAGCAGAATGAGCAGTTCTTC. It specifies CASSQGQQNEQFF.

The table lists this clonotype with many counts. This chain links TRBV30 with TRBJ1-3, with D possibly being TRBD1 (5 bases). Between the trimmed V and J ends, which lost 2 bases and 2 bases, there was a span of 10 bases. Germline V gene sequence: CDR1 GTSNPN, CDR2 SVGIG (reference sequence). CDR3 length equals 14 residues. For the CDR3, the DNA is TGTGCCTGGAGTCCAGACAGCGCTGGAAACACCATATATTTT. Its translation is CAWSPDSAGNTIYF.

This clonotype was observed many times. The chain uses TRBV13 and TRBJ2-3, with a possible D match to TRBD2 (6 bases). The V gene lost 3 bases and the J gene lost 4 bases, with 11 bases spanning the gap. Germline lookup yields CDR1 PRHDT and CDR2 FYEKMQ (reference sequence). The CDR3 is 14 amino acids. Here the CDR3 DNA reads TGTGCCAGCAGCTTGCCGGGGGAGGCAGATACGCAGTATTTT. It is translated as CASSLPGEADTQYF.

This clonotype has at least ten counts. The V gene is TRBV7-9, the J gene TRBJ2-2; D is perhaps TRBD1 or TRBD2 (5 bases each). Germline CDR1 SEHNR, CDR2 FQNEAQ (reference sequence). The CDR3 contains 14 residues. V dropped 5 bases and J dropped 0 bases, with 7 bases sitting between them. As DNA, the CDR3 is TGTGCCAGCAGCGGGACGACGAACACCGGGGAGCTGTTTTTT. Translated, it gives CASSGTTNTGELFF.

This clonotype occurred many times. This chain uses TRBV5-1 with TRBJ2-5, with 10 nucleotides matching TRBD1. The germline gives CDR1 SGHRS, CDR2 YFSETQ. CDR3 length: 14 residues. V lost 6 bases to trimming and J lost 7 bases; unmatched junction nucleotides: 9. CDR3 DNA sequence: TGCGCCAGCACATCCGGGACAGGGGAAAGGACCCAGTACTTC. It is translated as CASTSGTGERTQYF.

This clonotype was picked up many times. The chain uses TRBV30 and TRBJ1-1, with a tentative D call TRBD1 (6 bases). The CDR3 sequence is 15 residues long. The germline V gene has CDR1 GTSNPN and CDR2 SVGIG (reference sequence). V gave up 0 bases and J gave up 1 base, with 12 bases separating them. In DNA form, the CDR3 reads TGTGCCTGGAGTGTGTTGTTCAGGGGGAACACTGAAGCTTTCTTT. This codes for CAWSVLFRGNTEAFF.

At least ten counts were recorded for this clonotype. This chain connects TRBV12-3 or TRBV12-4 to TRBJ2-1; 9 bases agree with TRBD2. With 8 bases clipped from V and 7 bases from J, the junction kept 12 bases outside the gene matches. CDR3 length: 15 amino acids. CDR3 region: CASGVGSGGLNEQFF. CDR3 sequence (DNA): TGTGCCAGCGGTGTAGGCAGCGGGGGGCTGAATGAGCAGTTCTTC.

In its sample, this clonotype ranks as medium-sized. The rearrangement links TRBV6-6 to TRBJ1-2; weak D call: TRBD1 (5 bases). Trimming took off 5 bases at V and 4 bases at J, with 17 bases between the two ends. From germline, CDR1 is MNHNY and CDR2 SVGAGI (reference sequence). The CDR3 has 15 amino acids. In DNA, the CDR3 is TGTGCCAGCAGTCTGGGGGGGAAAACCCTCTATGGCTACACCTTC. Encoded protein: CASSLGGKTLYGYTF.

Comments on this clonotype: With only one base between it and a far larger clone, this is likely a read error. CDR3 region: CSVRTAQETQFF. CDR3 bases: TGCAGCGTTCGAACAGCGCAAGAGACCCAGTTCTTC. This chain links TRBV29-1 with TRBJ2-1; D is unresolved. The germline gives CDR1 SQVTM, CDR2 ANQGSEA. The CDR3 length is 12 residues. V lost 5 bases to trimming and J lost 13 bases, with 18 bases between them.

This clonotype was recorded many times. CDR3 sequence (DNA): TGCGCCAGCAGCCATGCAGTCGCACAGGGCCGGGGGAACACTGAAGCTTTCTTT. It translates to CASSHAVAQGRGNTEAFF. The rearrangement uses TRBV4-3 and TRBJ1-1, with a tentative D call TRBD1 (6 bases). CDR1 is LGHNA, CDR2 YSLEER, per germline. V was pared by 3 bases and J by 1 base, with 21 bases between. This CDR3 contains 18 residues.

The V gene is TRBV9, the J gene TRBJ2-5, with D hard to call. The germline gives CDR1 SGDLS, CDR2 YYNGEE. The CDR3 covers 13 residues. The V and J ends lost 1 base and 5 bases respectively, with 9 bases between them. CDR3 DNA sequence: TGTGCCAGCAGCGTACGTATGGGCGAGACCCAGTACTTC. Protein: CASSVRMGETQYF.

This clonotype has more than one count but fewer than ten. The chain employs TRBV2 and TRBJ2-7; D is tentatively TRBD1 or TRBD2 (6 bases each). In germline, CDR1 is SNHLY, CDR2 FYNNEI. The CDR3 consists of 14 residues. V was cut by 5 bases and J by 3 bases, with 14 bases left in between. In DNA form, the CDR3 reads TGTGCCAGCAGTTTGGAGGGGGGTATCTACGAGCAGTACTTC. This sequence encodes CASSLEGGIYEQYF.

This clonotype has a handful of counts. CDR3 in DNA: TGTGCCAGCAGTCCTTACAGGGGGAAAACTGAAGCTTTCTTT. Protein sequence: CASSPYRGKTEAFF. The chain links TRBV2 to TRBJ1-1; 8 bases line up with TRBD1. Trimming removed 5 bases from V and 5 bases from J; junction bases left unmatched: 7. The CDR3 consists of 14 residues. From germline, CDR1 is SNHLY and CDR2 FYNNEI.

This clonotype was picked up many times. J is TRBJ1-1 and V is TRBV18, with D possibly TRBD1 on 5 matching bases. The CDR3 has 13 amino acids. V was trimmed by 2 bases and J by 8 bases, leaving 12 bases between them. The V gene's germline CDR1 is KGHSH and CDR2 LQKENI. For the CDR3, the DNA is TGTGCCAGCTCACCAGGGGCCCAAGCGGAAGCTTTCTTT. Residues: CASSPGAQAEAFF.